The 11 T cell receptor beta chains below were found in one sample sequenced in a study of a mutant IDH1 vaccine in newly diagnosed glioma. The time point denotes: week 5, during vaccination. Mutant IDH1 20-mer peptide, at 300 ug, made up each vaccine dose, with topical imiquimod. For these receptors, no antigen is known. Only in-frame clones appear in the TCRdb table, and some are missing; sequencing was by immunoSEQ multiplex PCR. The table records around 52,000 clones, over 75% of them present only once. The sequenced sample was PBMCs, obtained from a glioma patient whose treatment included an IDH1 peptide vaccine. These TCRs come from a middle-aged woman with glioma.

The rearrangement joins TRBV5-1 to TRBJ1-2; D possibly corresponds to TRBD1 (5 bases). The CDR3 runs 14 residues. CDR1 is SGHRS and CDR2 is YFSETQ in the germline V gene. Trimming removed 7 bases from V and 0 bases from J, with 13 bases in between. The CDR3 DNA sequence: TGCGCCAGCGGCCCGACAGAGCCTAACTATGGCTACACCTTC. This codes for CASGPTEPNYGYTF.

The V call is TRBV7-2, the J call TRBJ2-4, with a weak D call TRBD2 (6 bases). The CDR3 sequence is 17 residues long. Trimming left V 5 bases short and J 2 bases short, with 19 bases between. Per the germline V gene, CDR1 is SGHTA and CDR2 is FQGNSA. This CDR3 is CASSLTVGGGSKNIQYF. The CDR3 DNA sequence: TGTGCCAGCAGCCTGACGGTTGGCGGAGGGTCCAAAAACATTCAGTACTTC. Combining the CDR3 with reference TRBV7-2 and TRBJ2-4 gives the whole variable domain GAGVSQSPSNKVTEKGKDVELRCDPISGHTALYWYRQSLGQGLEFLIYFQGNSAPDKSGLPSDRFSAERTGGSVSTLTIQRTQQEDSAVYLCASSLTVGGGSKNIQYFGAGTRLSVL.

CDR3 loop: CASSLRSYYEQYF. The CDR3 DNA sequence: TGTGCCAGCAGCTTGCGTTCTTACTACGAGCAGTACTTC. V usage is TRBV7-8 and J usage is TRBJ2-7, with D unclear. In germline, CDR1 is SGHVS, CDR2 FQNEAQ. V dropped 3 bases and J dropped 3 bases, with 9 bases sitting between them. CDR3 size: 13 residues.

The chain has TRBV11-2 and TRBJ1-1; D remains unclear. Germline CDR1 reads SGHAT; CDR2 reads FQNNGV. Trimming stripped 5 bases from V and 0 bases from J, with 10 bases between. The CDR3 spans 14 residues. CDR3 sequence reads: CASSPLGVNTEAFF. The CDR3 DNA sequence: TGTGCCAGCAGCCCTTTGGGAGTGAACACTGAAGCTTTCTTT.

The chain combines TRBV5-4 with TRBJ2-1; 7 bases map to TRBD2. Germline-derived CDR1 and CDR2 are SGHNT and YYREEE (reference sequence). The CDR3 consists of 15 residues. J lost 8 bases, V lost 1 base, and 9 bases had no gene match. The CDR3, as DNA: TGTGCCAGCAGCTTGAGGCTAGCGGAGGGCGATGAGCAGTTCTTC. Its translation is CASSLRLAEGDEQFF.

This clone was seen a few times. The CDR3: CASSLGRGLYEQYF. In DNA, the CDR3 is TGTGCCAGCAGCTTAGGACGGGGTCTATACGAGCAGTACTTC. The chain links TRBV7-2 to TRBJ2-7; D possibly corresponds to TRBD2 (5 bases). The ends were cut back, 1 base at V and 4 bases at J, with 11 bases in the middle. The CDR3 consists of 14 residues. Germline values: CDR1 SGHTA, CDR2 FQGNSA. Full variable domain (remainder filled in from reference TRBV7-2 and TRBJ2-7): GAGVSQSPSNKVTEKGKDVELRCDPISGHTALYWYRQSLGQGLEFLIYFQGNSAPDKSGLPSDRFSAERTGGSVSTLTIQRTQQEDSAVYLCASSLGRGLYEQYFGPGTRLTVT.

About this clone itself: Germline and junction disagree at one end, which may indicate a read error. The chain uses TRBV7-7 and TRBJ2-1; D perhaps matches TRBD2 (7 bases). This CDR3 is 15 amino acids long. Germline V gene data show CDR1 as SSHAT and CDR2 as FNYEAQ (reference sequence). CDR3 loop: CASSLEAGASNEQFF. Written as DNA, the CDR3 is TGTGCTAGCAGCTTAGAGGCGGGGGCCAGCAATGAGCAGTTCTTC. The full variable domain, its missing parts supplied by reference TRBV7-7 and TRBJ2-1, is GAGVSQSPRYKVTKRGQDVTLRCDPISSHATLYWYQQALGQGPEFLTYFNYEAQPDKSGLPSDRFSAERPEGSISTLTIQRTEQRDSAMYRCASSLEAGASNEQFFGPGTRLTVL.

This clone was recorded only once. The gene calls are TRBV7-9 and TRBJ2-3; a weak D match, TRBD1 (5 bases). The V and J ends lost 0 bases and 2 bases respectively, with 9 bases between them. The germline CDR1 and CDR2 sequences are SEHNR and FQNEAQ (reference sequence). The CDR3 has 15 residues. CDR3: CASSLAAGNTDTQYF. The CDR3 nucleotides read TGTGCCAGCAGCTTAGCGGCAGGGAACACAGATACGCAGTATTTT.

The chain recombines TRBV30 with TRBJ1-1; no clear D. The CDR3 extends over 14 amino acids. V was shortened by 3 bases and J by 0 bases, with 11 bases between the two germline ends. The V gene's germline CDR1 is GTSNPN and CDR2 SVGIG (reference sequence). The CDR3 sequence is CAWSPDGLNTEAFF. The DNA of the CDR3 is TGTGCCTGGAGCCCGGACGGACTGAACACTGAAGCTTTCTTT.

DNA of the CDR3: TGTGCCAGTAGAAGGACAGGGGGTAATTCACCCCTCCACTTT. Its translation: CASRRTGGNSPLHF. The rearrangement links TRBV19 to TRBJ1-6, with TRBD1 identical over 10 bases. The V segment lost 6 bases and the J segment 6 bases; nucleotides outside the gene matches: 2. CDR3 size: 14 residues. Germline V CDR1 and CDR2: LNHDA, SQIVND (reference sequence).

This clone was picked up one time. V usage is TRBV18 and J usage is TRBJ2-7; tentative D call: TRBD2 (5 bases). The CDR3 extends over 16 amino acids. Trimming left V 5 bases short and J 6 bases short, with 23 bases between. Germline CDR1 KGHSH, CDR2 LQKENI. The CDR3 spells CASSSVVSGLRGEQYF. The CDR3 DNA reads as TGTGCCAGCTCATCAGTGGTGTCTGGTCTCCGGGGCGAGCAGTACTTC.